This is a list of T cell receptor beta chains from one sample in a study of cytomegalovirus exposure and HLA in healthy donors. Profiling relied on immunoSEQ multiplex PCR, and the TCRdb table lists in-frame clones only, not all of them. The repertoire includes roughly 110,000 clones, approximately 80% of them detected once, and around 2.3% sits in the top ten. Sample: PBMCs. The receptor set was obtained from a woman aged 18 to 35 in good health and CMV-seronegative. The CDR3 runs from the conserved cysteine through the conserved F or W. D genes are given only for firm matches. Clone size appears in some rows only: once, few, many, or a class for an expanded clone.

CDR3nt	CDR3aa	j_gene	v_gene	abundance	d_gene
TGTGCCAGCTCCGGTACAGTAACCTTAGAGCCCCAGCATTTT	CASSGTVTLEPQHF	TRBJ1-5	TRBV18	.	.
TGTGCCAGCGTACAGGGACCCCAAGAGACCCAGTACTTC	CASVQGPQETQYF	TRBJ2-5	TRBV2	.	.
TGCGCCAGCAGCTTGGGCGGGAACACTGAAGCTTTCTTT	CASSLGGNTEAFF	TRBJ1-1	TRBV5-1	few	.
TGTGCCAGCAGTGGAAGGGGCTCTGGGGCCAACGTCCTGACTTTC	CASSGRGSGANVLTF	TRBJ2-6	TRBV6-1	few	.
TGTGCCAGCAGTGAGGGACTAGCGGGAGGCGATGAGCAGTTCTTC	CASSEGLAGGDEQFF	TRBJ2-1	TRBV6-1	.	TRBD2
TGCGCCAGCAGCTTACTTAGCGGGAGGGCCTCCTACGAGCAGTACTTC	CASSLLSGRASYEQYF	TRBJ2-7	TRBV5-1	few	TRBD2
TGTGCCAGTAGTATCTCACCGGGAACCTACGAGCAGTACTTC	CASSISPGTYEQYF	TRBJ2-7	TRBV19	.	.
TGTGCCAGCAGTGCCGACAGGGTGGCAGATACGCAGTATTTT	CASSADRVADTQYF	TRBJ2-3	TRBV28	.	TRBD1
TGTGCCAGCAGCTCGACCCGGGGGGGCGGGGTTTTATTGCAGACCCAGTACTTC	CASSSTRGGGVLLQTQYF	TRBJ2-5	TRBV5-4	.	TRBD2
TGTGCCAGCAGTCCCACTAGCGGGGGGGCCAATGAGCAGTTCTTC	CASSPTSGGANEQFF	TRBJ2-1	TRBV6-4	.	TRBD2
TGTGCCAGCAGTTTATTTCGAGGTGGGGCTTTCTTT	CASSLFRGGAFF	TRBJ1-1	TRBV28	.	.
TGTGCCAGCAGAATGGGGGCCGGCAACTACGAGCAGTACTTC	CASRMGAGNYEQYF	TRBJ2-7	TRBV6-5	.	.
TGCGCCATCCATATCGTACAGGGGGATCCGTCGGCAGATACGCAGTATTTT	CAIHIVQGDPSADTQYF	TRBJ2-3	TRBV10-1	once	TRBD1
TGCGCCAGCAGCCAAGATAGCGAAGGCTTGTATAATTCACCCCTCCACTTT	CASSQDSEGLYNSPLHF	TRBJ1-6	TRBV4-3	.	.
TGTGCCAGCAGCTTAGAACAGGGGCCGACGTATGGCTACACCTTC	CASSLEQGPTYGYTF	TRBJ1-2	TRBV7-2	few	TRBD1
TGCGCCAGCAGCGGCGGGACAGGGGATAGCCAGCCCCAGCATTTT	CASSGGTGDSQPQHF	TRBJ1-5	TRBV4-1	.	TRBD1
TGTGCCAGCAGTGAGACTTCAACCGGGGAGCTGTTTTTT	CASSETSTGELFF	TRBJ2-2	TRBV6-1	.	.
TGTGCCAGCAGTGAAGCTAAAGAATTTTCCCGGGACAGGGCTGGAAACACCATATATTTT	CASSEAKEFSRDRAGNTIYF	TRBJ1-3	TRBV6-1	few	TRBD1
TGCGCCATTTTCCCAGGGGGCCGTAATACGCAGTATTTT	CAIFPGGRNTQYF	TRBJ2-3	TRBV5-1	.	TRBD1
TGTGCCAGCAGCTTAGGGCCATATCAGCCCCAGCATTTT	CASSLGPYQPQHF	TRBJ1-5	TRBV7-2	.	.
TGCGCCAGCAGCCCCGAGGGGGCCCTAAGGAACACTGAAGCTTTCTTT	CASSPEGALRNTEAFF	TRBJ1-1	TRBV5-1	.	TRBD1
TGTGCCAGCAGCCGAGGACAGGAGCACACCATATATTTT	CASSRGQEHTIYF	TRBJ1-3	TRBV6-6	.	TRBD1
TGTGCCAGCAGTTACTCGAGAAGGGGTTCTAATGAAAAACTGTTTTTT	CASSYSRRGSNEKLFF	TRBJ1-4	TRBV6-6	.	.
TGTGCCAGCAGCATGGGACTAGCGGGAGAGGAGACCCAGTACTTC	CASSMGLAGEETQYF	TRBJ2-5	TRBV9	.	TRBD2
TGTGCCAGCGGGCGGGGATTGAACACTGAAGCTTTCTTT	CASGRGLNTEAFF	TRBJ1-1	TRBV6-6	.	.
TGTGCCAGTAGTTTCCCCAAACAGGGGAACTATGGCTACACCTTC	CASSFPKQGNYGYTF	TRBJ1-2	TRBV19	.	TRBD1
TGTGCCAGCAGGGGACAGACTAGCGGGAGGGCCATACCCTACGAGCAGTACTTC	CASRGQTSGRAIPYEQYF	TRBJ2-7	TRBV28	.	TRBD2
TGTGCCAGCAGCTTACCAGGGGGAGGCTACACCTTC	CASSLPGGGYTF	TRBJ1-2	TRBV7-2	.	TRBD1
TGTGCCATCAGTGACCCGACGAGCGGGAGTTCTTACAATGAGCAGTTCTTC	CAISDPTSGSSYNEQFF	TRBJ2-1	TRBV10-3	.	TRBD2
TGTGCCAGCAGCTTAGTATCTTGGGGACAGGAGAACTATGGCTACACCTTC	CASSLVSWGQENYGYTF	TRBJ1-2	TRBV11-3	.	TRBD1
TGTGCCAGCAGCTTGGCGGGACAGACATACTACACCTTC	CASSLAGQTYYTF	TRBJ1-2	TRBV5-4	once	TRBD1
TGTGCCAGTAGTATCGGTGGGGCAGGGTGGAATGAAGCTTTCTTT	CASSIGGAGWNEAFF	TRBJ1-1	TRBV19	.	.
TGTGCCAGCAGCCCCCGGGACAGGGACTACAATGAGCAGTTCTTC	CASSPRDRDYNEQFF	TRBJ2-1	TRBV11-3	once	TRBD1
TGTGCCAGCATTACCGGGACAACGTTTTACAATGAGCAGTTCTTC	CASITGTTFYNEQFF	TRBJ2-1	TRBV6-1	once	.
TGTGCCAGCAGCTTCAGGTGGGAGACCCAGTACTTC	CASSFRWETQYF	TRBJ2-5	TRBV7-9	.	.
TGTGCCAGCAGTTTAGACCCAGGGAAGCAGTACTTC	CASSLDPGKQYF	TRBJ2-7	TRBV28	.	.
TGTGCCAGCAGCCTGGGACTAGCAGCAGATACGCAGTATTTT	CASSLGLAADTQYF	TRBJ2-3	TRBV7-2	.	TRBD2
TGCGCCAGCAGCCAAGGGAGGCAGGGGCTTAGCACAGATACGCAGTATTTT	CASSQGRQGLSTDTQYF	TRBJ2-3	TRBV4-1	.	.
TGTGCCAGCATGGGGAGCGTGAGCACAGATACGCAGTATTTT	CASMGSVSTDTQYF	TRBJ2-3	TRBV28	.	.
TGTGCCAGCAGCTTAAGGGGGAGCTCCTACAATGAGCAGTTCTTC	CASSLRGSSYNEQFF	TRBJ2-1	TRBV7-9	.	.
TGTGCCAGCAGCTGGGCCCAGGGGGCGCGTAGCACTGAAGCTTTCTTT	CASSWAQGARSTEAFF	TRBJ1-1	TRBV7-8	.	TRBD1
TGTGCCAGCAGCCAAGAGAAGGGGTCTGGAAACACCATATATTTT	CASSQEKGSGNTIYF	TRBJ1-3	TRBV14	.	.
TGTGCCAGCGCGGTTGGAAGTAGGGAGCTGTTTTTT	CASAVGSRELFF	TRBJ2-2	TRBV25-1	.	.
TGCGCCAGCAGCTTGGGGGGGGGCACTGAAGCTTTCTTT	CASSLGGGTEAFF	TRBJ1-1	TRBV5-1	few	.
TGTGCCAGCAGCCGGCCGCCGGGACTAGCGGGGGGGGTGACAGATACGCAGTATTTT	CASSRPPGLAGGVTDTQYF	TRBJ2-3	TRBV11-2	.	TRBD2
TGTGCCAGCAGTTTATCCCAGCGGGAGGGCTACGAGCAGTACTTC	CASSLSQREGYEQYF	TRBJ2-7	TRBV28	.	TRBD2
TGTGCCAGCAGCAGGGCCAGGGTAAAGACCCAGTACTTC	CASSRARVKTQYF	TRBJ2-5	TRBV7-2	few	.
TGTGCCAGCAGCTGGGACAATGAGGATACGCAGTATTTT	CASSWDNEDTQYF	TRBJ2-3	TRBV7-7	.	.
TGTGCCAGCAGCCGGGGGGGGGATACTGAAGCTTTCTTT	CASSRGGDTEAFF	TRBJ1-1	TRBV6-5	.	.
TGTGCCAGCAGCGAGGGAGGGCTGGGTCAGCCCCAGCATTTT	CASSEGGLGQPQHF	TRBJ1-5	TRBV7-9	.	.
TGTGCCAGCAGCTCTAAAGAGGGTAGTAGCAAAAACATTCAGTACTTC	CASSSKEGSSKNIQYF	TRBJ2-4	TRBV7-2	.	.
TGTGCCAGCAGTTACGACGGGGGGGCCTCCTACAATGAGCAGTTCTTC	CASSYDGGASYNEQFF	TRBJ2-1	TRBV6-6	.	TRBD2
TGTGCCTGGGCATCCGGGACAGGGTTGGGAGATACGCAGTATTTT	CAWASGTGLGDTQYF	TRBJ2-3	TRBV30	.	TRBD1